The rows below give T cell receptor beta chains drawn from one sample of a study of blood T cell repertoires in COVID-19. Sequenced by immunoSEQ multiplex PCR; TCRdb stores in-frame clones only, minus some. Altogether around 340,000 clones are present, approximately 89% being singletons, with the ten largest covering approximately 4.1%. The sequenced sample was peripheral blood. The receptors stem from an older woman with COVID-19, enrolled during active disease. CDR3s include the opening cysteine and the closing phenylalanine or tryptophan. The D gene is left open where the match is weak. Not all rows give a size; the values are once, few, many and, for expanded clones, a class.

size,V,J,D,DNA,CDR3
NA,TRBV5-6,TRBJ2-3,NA,TGTGCCAGCATGGGGCAATTGGGAAGGGCAGATACGCAGTATTTT,CASMGQLGRADTQYF
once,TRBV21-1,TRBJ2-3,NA,TGTGCCAGTCCTGGCCCAAAGGGAGAGGGACAGGGTGCAGATACGCAGTATTTT,CASPGPKGEGQGADTQYF
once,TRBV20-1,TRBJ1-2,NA,TGCAGTGCTAGTACCGACAGAGACTATGGCTACACCTTC,CSASTDRDYGYTF
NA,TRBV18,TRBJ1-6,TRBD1,TGTGCCAGCTCGCAGCATCCGGGACAGGGCGGGTCACCCCTCCACTTT,CASSQHPGQGGSPLHF
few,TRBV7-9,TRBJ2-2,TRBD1,TGTGCCAGCAGCCCCTGGACAGGTGACACCGGGGAGCTGTTTTTT,CASSPWTGDTGELFF
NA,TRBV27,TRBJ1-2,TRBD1,TGTGCCAGCAGGCCAGAGGGACAGGGGGGAAGAGGCTACACCTTC,CASRPEGQGGRGYTF
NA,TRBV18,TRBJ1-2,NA,TGTGCCAGCTCACCGACATTGAGCTATGGCTACACCTTC,CASSPTLSYGYTF
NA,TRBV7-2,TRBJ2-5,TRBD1,TGTGCCAGCAGCCCCCGCGACAGGGGATTGGAGACCCAGTACTTC,CASSPRDRGLETQYF
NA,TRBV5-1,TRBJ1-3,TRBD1,TGCGCCAGCAGCACCTTCGGACAGGGGGCGGTTGGAAACACCATATATTTT,CASSTFGQGAVGNTIYF
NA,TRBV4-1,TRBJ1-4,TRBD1,TGCGCCAGCAGCCCCTGGACAGGGGGCAGTGAAAAACTGTTTTTT,CASSPWTGGSEKLFF
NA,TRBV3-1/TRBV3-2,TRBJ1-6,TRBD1,TGTGCCAGCACCCTACAGGGGAGCTCCTATAATTCACCCCTCCACTTT,CASTLQGSSYNSPLHF
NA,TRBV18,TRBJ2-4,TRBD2,TGTGCCAGCTCACCAGCGACTAGCGGGGCTTGGGCCAAAAACATTCAGTACTTC,CASSPATSGAWAKNIQYF
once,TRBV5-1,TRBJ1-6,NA,TGCGCCAGCAGCTTTGGAGAAACCTATAATTCACCCCTCCACTTT,CASSFGETYNSPLHF
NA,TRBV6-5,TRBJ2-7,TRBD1,TGTGCCAGCAGTTTAGGGACAGTGGGGGAGCAGTACTTC,CASSLGTVGEQYF
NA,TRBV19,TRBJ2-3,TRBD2,TGTGCCAGTAGTATCATGGGAAGCGGGGGCACAGATACGCAGTATTTT,CASSIMGSGGTDTQYF
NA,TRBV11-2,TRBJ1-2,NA,TGTGCCAGCAGCCGCTCGGGGGGTGGGTATGGCTACACCTTC,CASSRSGGGYGYTF
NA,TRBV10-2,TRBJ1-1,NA,TGCGCCAGCAGTGAGTCGGGACAAATGAACACTGAAGCTTTCTTT,CASSESGQMNTEAFF
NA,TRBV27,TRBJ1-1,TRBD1,TGTGCCAGCAGTCCCAGGACAGGCAAAGCTTTCTTT,CASSPRTGKAFF
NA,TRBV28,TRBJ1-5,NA,TGTGCCAGCAGCGGTTTGGCCCAGCATTTT,CASSGLAQHF
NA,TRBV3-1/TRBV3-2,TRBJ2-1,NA,TGTGCCAGCCAAGGTTCAGAAAACAGGAAGCAGTTCTTC,CASQGSENRKQFF
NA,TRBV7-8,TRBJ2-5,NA,TGTGCCAGCAGCTTAACTAGCTTTCTAGAGACCCAGTACTTC,CASSLTSFLETQYF
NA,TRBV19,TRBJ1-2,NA,TGTGCCAGTAGTATTCTGGCCCCGAGAGGGTATGGCTACACCTTC,CASSILAPRGYGYTF
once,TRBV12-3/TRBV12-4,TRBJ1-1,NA,TGTGCCAGCAGTTTAATGGGGGCCAGGGAAGCTTTCTTT,CASSLMGAREAFF
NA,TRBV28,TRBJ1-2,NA,TGTGCCAGCAGTCTTTTCGCGGGGACTGGCTACACCTTC,CASSLFAGTGYTF
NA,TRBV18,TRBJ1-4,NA,TGTGCCAGCTCACCACGTGGGGGGACTAATGAAAAACTGTTTTTT,CASSPRGGTNEKLFF
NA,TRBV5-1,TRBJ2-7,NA,TGCGCCAGCAGCTTGGGTGCGGGGCCCTACGAGCAGTACTTC,CASSLGAGPYEQYF
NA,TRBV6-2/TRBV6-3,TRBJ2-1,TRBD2,TGTGCCAGCAGTCGTCCTACGGGGGGCAATGAGCAGTTCTTC,CASSRPTGGNEQFF
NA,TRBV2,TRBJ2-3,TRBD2,TGTGCCAGCAGGACGACTAGCGGGGGGGCGAATACGCAGTATTTT,CASRTTSGGANTQYF
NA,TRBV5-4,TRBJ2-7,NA,TGTGCCAGCAGCCCGCGGGACGGATTTTCCTACGAGCAGTACTTC,CASSPRDGFSYEQYF
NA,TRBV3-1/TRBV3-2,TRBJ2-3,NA,TGTGCCAGCAGCCAAGCCATAGATACGCAGTATTTT,CASSQAIDTQYF